The sequence of this T cell receptor beta chain was determined in a study of T cells in localized non-small cell lung cancer. Study-level points and caveats: Highest T cell clonality was seen in uninvolved adjacent lung, surpassing that measured in tumor. Longer overall survival was linked to higher blood T cell density. Out of the top 100 tumor clones, a median about 58 were seen in adjacent lung. Analysis by sequencing included only one tumor region, so heterogeneity remains possible.

In the case of this clone: Its matching antigen is unknown.

The protocol was immunoSEQ multiplex PCR, while the TCRdb copy is restricted to in-frame clones and leaves out a portion. Of 55,000 to 65,000 clones listed, approximately 91% are singletons. Material: peripheral blood, obtained before any cancer treatment. The source is a man aged 35-75 years with stage I lung adenocarcinoma.

In nucleotides, the CDR3 is TGTGCCAGCAGCTTGCGCGGGACTAGCGGGGAGCAGTTCTTC. Translating it yields CASSLRGTSGEQFF. The chain uses TRBV5-4 and TRBJ2-1; 12 bases match TRBD2. With 1 base clipped from V and 10 bases from J, the junction kept 3 bases outside the gene matches. Germline loops: CDR1 SGHNT, CDR2 YYREEE (reference sequence). The CDR3 is 14 residues long.